A selection of T cell receptor beta chains follows, all from one sample in a study of cytomegalovirus exposure and HLA in healthy donors. Repertoires were generated with immunoSEQ multiplex PCR, while TCRdb's copy carries only in-frame clones and drops some. The sample carries 90,000 or so clones, 70% to 85% recorded once. The specimen sequenced was PBMCs. The source of these receptors is a man in his fifties in good health and CMV-seronegative. Each CDR3 is given with its conserved first and last residue. D genes are given only for firm matches. Only part of the rows carry a size: once, few, many, or a class if the clone is expanded.

v_gene: TRBV7-2; d_gene: .; len: 14; abundance: few; j_gene: TRBJ2-7; CDR3nt: TGTGCCAGCCGTTACGGGGCGGGGTCCTACGAGCAGTACTTC; CDR3aa: CASRYGAGSYEQYF
v_gene: TRBV28; d_gene: TRBD1; len: 14; abundance: .; j_gene: TRBJ2-1; CDR3nt: TGTGCCAGCAGTGCCCTAGGACAGGGGCACGGGCAGTTCTTC; CDR3aa: CASSALGQGHGQFF
v_gene: TRBV18; d_gene: .; len: 16; abundance: .; j_gene: TRBJ2-2; CDR3nt: TGTGCCAGCTCACGCGTAGCGGCAGCGAACACCGGGGAGCTGTTTTTT; CDR3aa: CASSRVAAANTGELFF
v_gene: TRBV27; d_gene: .; len: 17; abundance: .; j_gene: TRBJ2-5; CDR3nt: TGTGCCAGCAGTCTCCTCACCCCAGGGCCCCTCCAAGAGACCCAGTACTTC; CDR3aa: CASSLLTPGPLQETQYF
v_gene: TRBV9; d_gene: TRBD1; len: 15; abundance: .; j_gene: TRBJ2-7; CDR3nt: TGTGCCAGCAGCACGGGTCCGGGACAGGGTAACGAGCAGTACTTC; CDR3aa: CASSTGPGQGNEQYF
v_gene: TRBV5-1; d_gene: TRBD2; len: 15; abundance: .; j_gene: TRBJ2-3; CDR3nt: TGCGCCAGCAGCTTGGGGGGGGGAGCTTCAGATACGCAGTATTTT; CDR3aa: CASSLGGGASDTQYF
v_gene: TRBV5-1; d_gene: TRBD2; len: 15; abundance: .; j_gene: TRBJ2-5; CDR3nt: TGCGCCAGCAGCCCCGAGGCTAGCGGGAGGGAGACCCAGTACTTC; CDR3aa: CASSPEASGRETQYF
v_gene: TRBV19; d_gene: .; len: 14; abundance: .; j_gene: TRBJ1-5; CDR3nt: TGTGCCAGTAGTACCCAGACCGGGAATCAGCCCCAGCATTTT; CDR3aa: CASSTQTGNQPQHF
v_gene: TRBV9; d_gene: TRBD2; len: 15; abundance: .; j_gene: TRBJ2-7; CDR3nt: TGTGCCAGCAGCACTGGGACTAGCGGGATGGGAGAGCAGTACTTC; CDR3aa: CASSTGTSGMGEQYF
v_gene: TRBV5-1; d_gene: TRBD1; len: 14; abundance: few; j_gene: TRBJ1-4; CDR3nt: TGCGCCAGTGGACAGGCCGGGGTGGATGAAAAACTGTTTTTT; CDR3aa: CASGQAGVDEKLFF
v_gene: TRBV30; d_gene: .; len: 17; abundance: .; j_gene: TRBJ2-7; CDR3nt: TGTGCCTGGAGTGTATACGACGGGACTGCACACTCCTACGAGCAGTACTTC; CDR3aa: CAWSVYDGTAHSYEQYF
v_gene: TRBV5-1; d_gene: TRBD1; len: 13; abundance: .; j_gene: TRBJ2-7; CDR3nt: TGCGCCAGCAGCCGCGACAGGGTCTATGAGCAGTACTTC; CDR3aa: CASSRDRVYEQYF
v_gene: TRBV7-9; d_gene: .; len: 13; abundance: .; j_gene: TRBJ2-5; CDR3nt: TGTGCCAGCAGCCTGGGGGGACAAGAGACCCAGTACTTC; CDR3aa: CASSLGGQETQYF
v_gene: TRBV6-5; d_gene: .; len: 11; abundance: .; j_gene: TRBJ2-5; CDR3nt: TGTGCCAGCGTCAGGGATCAAGAGCAGTACTTC; CDR3aa: CASVRDQEQYF
v_gene: TRBV2; d_gene: .; len: 14; abundance: .; j_gene: TRBJ1-5; CDR3nt: TGTGCCAGCAGTGCGGAGAATAGCAATCAGCCCCAGCATTTT; CDR3aa: CASSAENSNQPQHF
v_gene: TRBV27; d_gene: TRBD1; len: 14; abundance: .; j_gene: TRBJ1-1; CDR3nt: TGTGCCAGCAGTTCCAACAGGGGAAACACTGAAGCTTTCTTT; CDR3aa: CASSSNRGNTEAFF
v_gene: TRBV7-2; d_gene: TRBD1; len: 14; abundance: .; j_gene: TRBJ2-3; CDR3nt: TGTGCCAGCAGCTCGACAGGGGTTACAGATACGCAGTATTTT; CDR3aa: CASSSTGVTDTQYF
v_gene: TRBV7-3; d_gene: TRBD2; len: 15; abundance: .; j_gene: TRBJ2-7; CDR3nt: TGTGCCAGCAGCCCACTACTAGCGGGAATTGACGAGCAGTACTTC; CDR3aa: CASSPLLAGIDEQYF
v_gene: TRBV5-3; d_gene: .; len: 13; abundance: .; j_gene: TRBJ1-3; CDR3nt: TGTGCCAGAAGCTCAGGGGTCGGAAACACCATATATTTT; CDR3aa: CARSSGVGNTIYF
v_gene: TRBV4-2; d_gene: TRBD2; len: 14; abundance: .; j_gene: TRBJ2-7; CDR3nt: TGTGCCAGCAGCCCATCTAGCGGCTCCTACGAGCAGTACTTC; CDR3aa: CASSPSSGSYEQYF
v_gene: TRBV11-3; d_gene: TRBD2; len: 18; abundance: .; j_gene: TRBJ2-7; CDR3nt: TGTGCCAGCAGCTTAGTTACACTAGCGGAACCACTGTACTACGAGCAGTACTTC; CDR3aa: CASSLVTLAEPLYYEQYF
v_gene: TRBV4-3; d_gene: TRBD2; len: 15; abundance: few; j_gene: TRBJ2-1; CDR3nt: TGCGCCAGCAGCCAGACTAGCAGCTCCTACAATGAGCAGTTCTTC; CDR3aa: CASSQTSSSYNEQFF
v_gene: TRBV28; d_gene: TRBD2; len: 14; abundance: few; j_gene: TRBJ2-5; CDR3nt: TGTGCCAGCAGTTCCAGCGGGAGGTCAGAGACCCAGTACTTC; CDR3aa: CASSSSGRSETQYF
v_gene: TRBV21-1; d_gene: .; len: 16; abundance: .; j_gene: TRBJ1-2; CDR3nt: TGTGCCAGCGCCCTGGACAGGGGGCGCGGTAACTATGGCTACACCTTC; CDR3aa: CASALDRGRGNYGYTF
v_gene: TRBV29-1; d_gene: .; len: 12; abundance: .; j_gene: TRBJ2-7; CDR3nt: TGCAGCGGACTTCGAGGGTCCTACGAGCAGTACTTC; CDR3aa: CSGLRGSYEQYF
v_gene: TRBV28; d_gene: TRBD1; len: 15; abundance: .; j_gene: TRBJ1-2; CDR3nt: TGTGCCAGCAGGACAGAAGGGGGCGGTCTTGATGGCTACACCTTC; CDR3aa: CASRTEGGGLDGYTF
v_gene: TRBV9; d_gene: TRBD1; len: 16; abundance: .; j_gene: TRBJ2-2; CDR3nt: TGTGCCAGCAGCGTAATCGACAGGGTGGGTGCCGGGGAGCTGTTTTTT; CDR3aa: CASSVIDRVGAGELFF
v_gene: TRBV5-6; d_gene: .; len: 14; abundance: .; j_gene: TRBJ2-4; CDR3nt: TGTGCCAGCAGCTCGGTTCGGGGGACAGACATTCAGTACTTC; CDR3aa: CASSSVRGTDIQYF
v_gene: TRBV28; d_gene: .; len: 14; abundance: once; j_gene: TRBJ2-7; CDR3nt: TGTGCCAGCACCTTGACAGGACTCTCCTACGAGCAGTACTTC; CDR3aa: CASTLTGLSYEQYF
v_gene: TRBV5-1; d_gene: .; len: 13; abundance: .; j_gene: TRBJ1-1; CDR3nt: TGCGCCAGCAGCCTCGGAGCCCTCACTGAAGCTTTCTTT; CDR3aa: CASSLGALTEAFF
v_gene: TRBV1; d_gene: .; len: 16; abundance: .; j_gene: TRBJ2-1; CDR3nt: TGCACCAGCAGCCAAGATCTGCTAGCGGGAAGGAATGAGCAGTTCTTC; CDR3aa: CTSSQDLLAGRNEQFF
v_gene: TRBV28; d_gene: TRBD1; len: 13; abundance: .; j_gene: TRBJ2-1; CDR3nt: TGTGCCAGCAGTATGGGACAGGAAATTGAGCAGTTCTTC; CDR3aa: CASSMGQEIEQFF
v_gene: TRBV5-5; d_gene: .; len: 14; abundance: .; j_gene: TRBJ2-2; CDR3nt: TGTGCCAGCAGCTTAACTCTGAACACCGGGGAGCTGTTTTTT; CDR3aa: CASSLTLNTGELFF
v_gene: TRBV6-1; d_gene: .; len: 15; abundance: .; j_gene: TRBJ2-5; CDR3nt: TGTGCCAGCAGTGCACGGACGCGGGCAACCGAGACCCAGTACTTC; CDR3aa: CASSARTRATETQYF
v_gene: TRBV4-1; d_gene: TRBD1; len: 16; abundance: .; j_gene: TRBJ1-2; CDR3nt: TGCGCCAGCAGCCAGGTCCCCCAGGGGGCCATTTCTGGCTACACCTTC; CDR3aa: CASSQVPQGAISGYTF